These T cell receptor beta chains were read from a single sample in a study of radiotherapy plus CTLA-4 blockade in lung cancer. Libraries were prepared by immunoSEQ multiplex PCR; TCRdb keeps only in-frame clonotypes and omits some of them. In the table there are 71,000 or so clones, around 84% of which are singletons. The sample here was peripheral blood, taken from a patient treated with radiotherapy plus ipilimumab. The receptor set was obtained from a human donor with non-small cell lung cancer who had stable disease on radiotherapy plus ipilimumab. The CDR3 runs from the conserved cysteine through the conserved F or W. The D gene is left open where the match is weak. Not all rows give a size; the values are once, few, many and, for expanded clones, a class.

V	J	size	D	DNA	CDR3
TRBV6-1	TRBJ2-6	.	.	TGTGCCAGCAGGAACCTTGTCTCTGGGGCCAACGTCCTGACTTTC	CASRNLVSGANVLTF
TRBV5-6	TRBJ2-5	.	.	TGTGCCAGCAGCTTGTTAGGTCCTGAAAAAGAGACCCAGTACTTC	CASSLLGPEKETQYF
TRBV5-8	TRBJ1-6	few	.	TGTGCCAGCACGGGGGGCAGGTTTAATTCACCCCTCCACTTT	CASTGGRFNSPLHF
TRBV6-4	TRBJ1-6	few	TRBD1	TGTGCCAGCAGTTACAGACAGGGAAGTAATTCACCCCTCCACTTT	CASSYRQGSNSPLHF
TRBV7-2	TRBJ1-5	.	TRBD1	TGTGCCAGCAGTTACGACAGGGGACCCAATCAGCCCCAGCATTTT	CASSYDRGPNQPQHF
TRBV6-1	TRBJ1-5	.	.	TGTGCCAGCATGTGGGGGCCTAGCAATCAGCCCCAGCATTTT	CASMWGPSNQPQHF
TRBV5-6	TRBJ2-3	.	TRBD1	TGTGCCAGCGGGCGGCAGGGGGCAGATACGCAGTATTTT	CASGRQGADTQYF
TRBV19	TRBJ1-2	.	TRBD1	TGTGCCAGTAGGTACGGACAGGCTGGCTACACCTTC	CASRYGQAGYTF
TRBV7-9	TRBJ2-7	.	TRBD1	TGTGCCAGCAGCTTAGACAGGGGGCGCTACGAGCAGTACTTC	CASSLDRGRYEQYF
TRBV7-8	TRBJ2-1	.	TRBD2	TGTGCCAGCAGCTTAGCGTATAGCGGGACATACAATGAGCAGTTCTTC	CASSLAYSGTYNEQFF
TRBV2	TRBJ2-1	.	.	TGTGCCAGCAGTGAAGCGTCCGGCAACAATGAGCAGTTCTTC	CASSEASGNNEQFF
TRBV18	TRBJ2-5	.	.	TGTGCCAGCTCACTGTCCAGCCAAGAGACCCAGTACTTC	CASSLSSQETQYF
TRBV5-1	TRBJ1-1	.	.	TGCGCCAGCAGCTTCAAAGGGAACACTGAAGCTTTCTTT	CASSFKGNTEAFF
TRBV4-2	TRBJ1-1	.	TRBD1	TGTGCCAGCAGCGCCGGGACAGGGGATTATGAAGCTTTCTTT	CASSAGTGDYEAFF
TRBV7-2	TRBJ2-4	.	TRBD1	TGTGCCAGCAGTAGGACAGGGGGGTTAAACATTCAGTACTTC	CASSRTGGLNIQYF
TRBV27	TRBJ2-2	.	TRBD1	TGTGCCAGCAGTTCAACCGGGACAGCGAACACCGGGGAGCTGTTTTTT	CASSSTGTANTGELFF
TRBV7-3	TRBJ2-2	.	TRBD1	TGTGCCAGCAGCTTTGGGACAGGGTTGAACACCGGGGAGCTGTTTTTT	CASSFGTGLNTGELFF
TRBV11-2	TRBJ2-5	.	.	TGTGCCAGCAGCTTGAGGGAGACCCAGTACTTC	CASSLRETQYF
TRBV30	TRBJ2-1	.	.	TGTGCCTGGATGGGCTTGGGTGGAGGCAATGAGCAGTTCTTC	CAWMGLGGGNEQFF
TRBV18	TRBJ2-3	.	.	TGTGCCAGCTCACCACCTCGTACGGGGCGCACAGATACGCAGTATTTT	CASSPPRTGRTDTQYF
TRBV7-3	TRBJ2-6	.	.	TGTGCCAGCAGCTTAAGCGGCACAAGCTCTGGGGCCAACGTCCTGACTTTC	CASSLSGTSSGANVLTF
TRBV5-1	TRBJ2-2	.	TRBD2	TGCGCCAGCATGGCGGTAGCGGGCTCTACCGGGGAGCTGTTTTTT	CASMAVAGSTGELFF
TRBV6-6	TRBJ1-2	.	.	TGTGCCAGCAGTTACTCGGGGGAGTATGGCTACACCTTC	CASSYSGEYGYTF
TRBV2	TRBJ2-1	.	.	TGTGCCAGCAATCCGGACAATGAGCAGTTCTTC	CASNPDNEQFF
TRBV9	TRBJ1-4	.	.	TGTGCCAGCAGCGTAGACAGTTTAACTAATGAAAAACTGTTTTTT	CASSVDSLTNEKLFF
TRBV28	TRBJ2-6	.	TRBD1	TGTGCCAGCAGTCCTCAGGGGGCTTTGGGGGCCAACGTCCTGACTTTC	CASSPQGALGANVLTF
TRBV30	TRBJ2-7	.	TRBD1	TGTGCCTGGAGTGGGACAGGGGCTAGTATCCGGGGTAACAGCGAGCAGTACTTC	CAWSGTGASIRGNSEQYF
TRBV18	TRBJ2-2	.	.	TGTGCCAGCTCACCAAGGACATCGGGCACCGGGGAGCTGTTTTTT	CASSPRTSGTGELFF
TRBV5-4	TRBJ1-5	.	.	TGTGCCAGCAGCCCTGGGGGCAAAAATCAGCCCCAGCATTTT	CASSPGGKNQPQHF